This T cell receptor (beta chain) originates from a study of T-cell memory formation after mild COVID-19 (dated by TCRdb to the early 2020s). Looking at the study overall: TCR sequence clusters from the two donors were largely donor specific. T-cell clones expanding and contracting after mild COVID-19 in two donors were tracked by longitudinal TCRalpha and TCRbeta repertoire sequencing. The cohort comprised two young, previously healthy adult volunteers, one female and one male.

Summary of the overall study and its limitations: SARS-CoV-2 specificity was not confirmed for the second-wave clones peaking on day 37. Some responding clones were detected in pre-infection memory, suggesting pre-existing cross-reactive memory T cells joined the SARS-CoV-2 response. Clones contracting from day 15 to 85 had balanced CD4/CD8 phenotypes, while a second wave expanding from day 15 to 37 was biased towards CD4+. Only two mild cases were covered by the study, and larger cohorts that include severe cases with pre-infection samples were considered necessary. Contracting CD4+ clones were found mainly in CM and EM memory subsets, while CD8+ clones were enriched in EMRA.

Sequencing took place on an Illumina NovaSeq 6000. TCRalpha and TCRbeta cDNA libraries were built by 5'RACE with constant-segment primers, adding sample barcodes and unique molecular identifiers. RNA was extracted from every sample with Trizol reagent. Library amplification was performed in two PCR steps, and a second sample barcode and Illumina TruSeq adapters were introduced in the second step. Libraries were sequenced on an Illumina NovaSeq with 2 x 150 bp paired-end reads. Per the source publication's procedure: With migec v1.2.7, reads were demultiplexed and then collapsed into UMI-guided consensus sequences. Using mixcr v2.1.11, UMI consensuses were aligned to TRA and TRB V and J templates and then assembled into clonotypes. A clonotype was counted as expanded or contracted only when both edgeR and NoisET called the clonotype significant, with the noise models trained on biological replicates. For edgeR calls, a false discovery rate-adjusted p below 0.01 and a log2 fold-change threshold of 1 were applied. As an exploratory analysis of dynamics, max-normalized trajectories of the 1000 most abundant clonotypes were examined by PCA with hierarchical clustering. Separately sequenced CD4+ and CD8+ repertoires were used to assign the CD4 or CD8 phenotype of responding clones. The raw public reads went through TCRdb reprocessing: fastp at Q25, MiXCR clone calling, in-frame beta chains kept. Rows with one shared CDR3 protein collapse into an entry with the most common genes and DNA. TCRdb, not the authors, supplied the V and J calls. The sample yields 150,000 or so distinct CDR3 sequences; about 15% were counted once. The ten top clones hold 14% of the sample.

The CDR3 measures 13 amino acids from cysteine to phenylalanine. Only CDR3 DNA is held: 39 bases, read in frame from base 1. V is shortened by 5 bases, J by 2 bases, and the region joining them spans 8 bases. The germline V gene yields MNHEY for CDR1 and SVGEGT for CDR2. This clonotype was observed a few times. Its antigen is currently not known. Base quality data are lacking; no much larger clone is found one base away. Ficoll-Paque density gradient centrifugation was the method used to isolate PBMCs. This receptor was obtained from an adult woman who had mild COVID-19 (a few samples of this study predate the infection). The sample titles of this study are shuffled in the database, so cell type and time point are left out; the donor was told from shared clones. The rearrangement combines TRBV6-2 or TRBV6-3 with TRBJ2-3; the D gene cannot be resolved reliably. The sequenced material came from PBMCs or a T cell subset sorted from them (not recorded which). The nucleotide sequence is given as TGTGCCAGCAGTGGGGTCCCCACAGATACGCAGTATTTT. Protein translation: CASSGVPTDTQYF.